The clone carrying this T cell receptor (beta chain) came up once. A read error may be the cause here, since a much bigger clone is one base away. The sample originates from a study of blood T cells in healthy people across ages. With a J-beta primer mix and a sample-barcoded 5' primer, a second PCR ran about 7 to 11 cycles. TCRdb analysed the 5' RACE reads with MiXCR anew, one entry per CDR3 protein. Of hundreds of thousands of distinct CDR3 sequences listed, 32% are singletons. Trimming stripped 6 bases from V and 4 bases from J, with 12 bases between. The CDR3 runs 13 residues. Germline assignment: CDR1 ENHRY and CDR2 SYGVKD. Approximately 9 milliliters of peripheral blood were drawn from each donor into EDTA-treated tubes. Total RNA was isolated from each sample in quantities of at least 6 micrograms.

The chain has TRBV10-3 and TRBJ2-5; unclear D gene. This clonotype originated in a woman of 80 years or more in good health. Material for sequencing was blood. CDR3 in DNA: TGTGCCATCAGGGGCAGAATGGGAGAGACCCAGTACTTC. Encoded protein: CAIRGRMGETQYF.